These T cell receptor beta chains were read from a single sample in a study of blood T cell repertoires in COVID-19. TCRdb keeps only in-frame clones here, not all; method: immunoSEQ multiplex PCR. Here the sample spans around 480,000 clones, approximately 90% being singletons. The specimen was PBMCs or T cells enriched from blood (not recorded which). The receptors derive from a woman younger than 30 who had recovered from COVID-19. Each CDR3 is given with its conserved first and last residue. The D gene is left open where the match is weak. Some rows mark clone size as missing; the rest say once, few, many or name a class of expanded clone.

v_gene: TRBV10-1; d_gene: NA; j_gene: TRBJ1-1; abundance: NA; CDR3aa: CASFTGIFTRNTEAFF; CDR3nt: TGCGCCAGCTTCACAGGGATATTCACAAGGAACACTGAAGCTTTCTTT
v_gene: TRBV5-5; d_gene: NA; j_gene: TRBJ1-5; abundance: NA; CDR3aa: CASSSHGGDGNQPQHF; CDR3nt: TGTGCCAGCAGCTCCCATGGGGGGGACGGCAATCAGCCCCAGCATTTT
v_gene: TRBV28; d_gene: TRBD2; j_gene: TRBJ2-1; abundance: NA; CDR3aa: CASSGPDPGLAEVF; CDR3nt: TGTGCCAGCAGCGGGCCGGATCCGGGCCTAGCGGAGGTCTTC
v_gene: TRBV4-1; d_gene: TRBD1; j_gene: TRBJ2-7; abundance: NA; CDR3aa: CASSPYETGGGYEQYF; CDR3nt: TGCGCCAGCAGCCCCTATGAGACAGGGGGCGGCTACGAGCAGTACTTC
v_gene: TRBV5-1; d_gene: NA; j_gene: TRBJ2-7; abundance: few; CDR3aa: CASSLGGQGYEQYF; CDR3nt: TGCGCCAGCAGCTTGGGGGGCCAAGGCTACGAGCAGTACTTC
v_gene: TRBV29-1; d_gene: TRBD2; j_gene: TRBJ2-5; abundance: NA; CDR3aa: CSGGDNRETQYF; CDR3nt: TGCAGTGGGGGGGATAATCGAGAGACCCAGTACTTC
v_gene: TRBV29-1; d_gene: TRBD1; j_gene: TRBJ1-1; abundance: NA; CDR3aa: CSVRQGLGTEAFF; CDR3nt: TGCAGCGTTCGACAGGGATTGGGCACTGAAGCTTTCTTT
v_gene: TRBV5-1; d_gene: NA; j_gene: TRBJ1-2; abundance: few; CDR3aa: CASREAAGNYGYTF; CDR3nt: TGCGCCAGCAGGGAGGCAGCGGGAAACTATGGCTACACCTTC
v_gene: TRBV7-2; d_gene: TRBD2; j_gene: TRBJ2-1; abundance: NA; CDR3aa: CASTLPAGISGGARNEQFF; CDR3nt: TGTGCCAGCACCCTCCCTGCTGGTATTAGCGGGGGGGCGAGGAATGAGCAGTTCTTC
v_gene: TRBV4-2; d_gene: NA; j_gene: TRBJ1-2; abundance: NA; CDR3aa: CASSQALNYGYTF; CDR3nt: TGTGCCAGCAGCCAAGCACTAAACTATGGCTACACCTTC
v_gene: TRBV9; d_gene: NA; j_gene: TRBJ1-1; abundance: once; CDR3aa: CASSVDGAGGSEAFF; CDR3nt: TGTGCCAGCAGCGTGGATGGGGCGGGGGGCAGTGAAGCTTTCTTT
v_gene: TRBV9; d_gene: NA; j_gene: TRBJ1-1; abundance: few; CDR3aa: CASSAIPGLGTEAFF; CDR3nt: TGTGCCAGCAGCGCGATACCGGGACTGGGGACTGAAGCTTTCTTT
v_gene: TRBV7-2; d_gene: TRBD1; j_gene: TRBJ2-1; abundance: NA; CDR3aa: CASSLGTRGRGNEQFF; CDR3nt: TGTGCCAGCAGCTTAGGGACCAGGGGGAGAGGGAATGAGCAGTTCTTC
v_gene: TRBV19; d_gene: TRBD1; j_gene: TRBJ1-1; abundance: NA; CDR3aa: CASSQTGWTEAFF; CDR3nt: TGTGCCAGTAGCCAGACAGGGTGGACTGAAGCTTTCTTT
v_gene: TRBV7-2; d_gene: TRBD2; j_gene: TRBJ2-1; abundance: NA; CDR3aa: CASSADSRTSGPQFF; CDR3nt: TGTGCCAGCAGCGCAGACTCGAGGACTAGCGGGCCTCAGTTCTTC
v_gene: TRBV5-5; d_gene: NA; j_gene: TRBJ1-6; abundance: NA; CDR3aa: CASSRSEVNSPLHF; CDR3nt: TGTGCCAGCAGCCGTTCAGAGGTCAATTCACCCCTCCACTTT
v_gene: TRBV28; d_gene: NA; j_gene: TRBJ1-5; abundance: NA; CDR3aa: CASISGNQPQHF; CDR3nt: TGTGCCAGCATTTCAGGCAATCAGCCCCAGCATTTT
v_gene: TRBV5-1; d_gene: TRBD1; j_gene: TRBJ2-3; abundance: NA; CDR3aa: CASSLGTGTDTQYF; CDR3nt: TGCGCCAGCAGCCTGGGGACAGGCACAGATACGCAGTATTTT
v_gene: TRBV7-9; d_gene: NA; j_gene: TRBJ1-3; abundance: NA; CDR3aa: CASAWGSGGGNTIYF; CDR3nt: TGTGCCTCCGCATGGGGTTCCGGAGGAGGAAACACCATATATTTT
v_gene: TRBV7-8; d_gene: NA; j_gene: TRBJ1-4; abundance: NA; CDR3aa: CASSFYEGHNEKLFF; CDR3nt: TGTGCCAGCAGCTTCTATGAGGGCCATAATGAAAAACTGTTTTTT
v_gene: TRBV5-1; d_gene: TRBD1; j_gene: TRBJ1-3; abundance: NA; CDR3aa: CASSLEGAAGNTIYF; CDR3nt: TGCGCCAGCAGCTTAGAGGGGGCGGCTGGAAACACCATATATTTT
v_gene: TRBV5-4; d_gene: NA; j_gene: TRBJ1-4; abundance: NA; CDR3aa: CASSLTAGGSEKLFF; CDR3nt: TGTGCCAGCAGCTTGACGGCTGGGGGGAGTGAAAAACTGTTTTTT
v_gene: TRBV6-1; d_gene: NA; j_gene: TRBJ2-2; abundance: NA; CDR3aa: CASSDTGRGNTGELFF; CDR3nt: TGTGCCAGCAGTGACACGGGGCGGGGGAACACCGGGGAGCTGTTTTTT
v_gene: TRBV2; d_gene: NA; j_gene: TRBJ1-5; abundance: few; CDR3aa: CASSEALGNSNQPQHF; CDR3nt: TGTGCCAGCAGTGAAGCGCTCGGGAATAGCAATCAGCCCCAGCATTTT
v_gene: TRBV3-1/TRBV3-2; d_gene: NA; j_gene: TRBJ2-2; abundance: NA; CDR3aa: CASSSDLASAGELFF; CDR3nt: TGTGCCAGCAGTTCCGACTTAGCGTCGGCCGGGGAGCTGTTTTTT
v_gene: TRBV5-6; d_gene: TRBD1; j_gene: TRBJ2-1; abundance: NA; CDR3aa: CASSLTGGSEQFF; CDR3nt: TGTGCCAGCAGCTTGACAGGGGGCAGTGAGCAGTTCTTC
v_gene: TRBV4-1; d_gene: NA; j_gene: TRBJ1-1; abundance: NA; CDR3aa: CASGIQGNTEAFF; CDR3nt: TGCGCCAGCGGCATACAGGGGAACACTGAAGCTTTCTTT
v_gene: TRBV30; d_gene: NA; j_gene: TRBJ1-6; abundance: NA; CDR3aa: CAWSSDSPLHF; CDR3nt: TGTGCCTGGAGTTCGGATTCACCCCTCCACTTT
v_gene: TRBV7-9; d_gene: TRBD1; j_gene: TRBJ2-3; abundance: NA; CDR3aa: CASSVRTGGKEPDTQYF; CDR3nt: TGTGCCAGCAGCGTCCGGACAGGGGGGAAGGAGCCAGATACGCAGTATTTT
v_gene: TRBV5-1; d_gene: NA; j_gene: TRBJ1-5; abundance: NA; CDR3aa: CASSLAFGGDQPQHF; CDR3nt: TGCGCCAGCAGCTTGGCGTTCGGGGGGGATCAGCCCCAGCATTTT
v_gene: TRBV5-1; d_gene: TRBD2; j_gene: TRBJ2-5; abundance: NA; CDR3aa: CASSSLGGTGETQYF; CDR3nt: TGCGCCAGCAGCTCACTCGGGGGGACTGGAGAGACCCAGTACTTC
v_gene: TRBV6-6; d_gene: NA; j_gene: TRBJ1-1; abundance: once; CDR3aa: CASSSQIGGRDTEAFF; CDR3nt: TGTGCCAGCAGTTCTCAAATAGGGGGAAGGGACACTGAAGCTTTCTTT
v_gene: TRBV7-9; d_gene: NA; j_gene: TRBJ2-2; abundance: NA; CDR3aa: CASSLIALNTGELFF; CDR3nt: TGTGCCAGCAGCTTAATAGCCCTGAACACCGGGGAGCTGTTTTTT
v_gene: TRBV19; d_gene: NA; j_gene: TRBJ1-5; abundance: NA; CDR3aa: CASSTNLVDRGTQPQHF; CDR3nt: TGTGCCAGTAGTACCAATCTGGTGGACCGGGGAACACAGCCCCAGCATTTT
v_gene: TRBV7-9; d_gene: NA; j_gene: TRBJ2-1; abundance: NA; CDR3aa: CASSLSGDEQFF; CDR3nt: TGTGCCAGCAGCTTATCAGGGGATGAGCAGTTCTTC
v_gene: TRBV5-1; d_gene: NA; j_gene: TRBJ2-7; abundance: NA; CDR3aa: CASSLGGLSYEQYF; CDR3nt: TGCGCCAGCAGCTTGGGCGGACTCTCCTACGAGCAGTACTTC
v_gene: TRBV4-1; d_gene: NA; j_gene: TRBJ2-4; abundance: NA; CDR3aa: CASSQDRERLQGNIQYF; CDR3nt: TGCGCCAGCAGCCAAGATAGGGAGAGGTTGCAAGGAAACATTCAGTACTTC
v_gene: TRBV27; d_gene: NA; j_gene: TRBJ2-7; abundance: NA; CDR3aa: CASRPTGSYEQYF; CDR3nt: TGTGCCAGCAGGCCTACTGGCTCCTACGAGCAGTACTTC
v_gene: TRBV6-5; d_gene: NA; j_gene: TRBJ2-1; abundance: NA; CDR3aa: CASVNGAESYNEQFF; CDR3nt: TGTGCCAGCGTAAATGGGGCCGAGTCCTACAATGAGCAGTTCTTC
v_gene: TRBV18; d_gene: NA; j_gene: TRBJ2-7; abundance: NA; CDR3aa: CASSLGEYEQYF; CDR3nt: TGTGCCAGCTCACTCGGGGAATACGAGCAGTACTTC
v_gene: TRBV4-1; d_gene: TRBD2; j_gene: TRBJ2-3; abundance: NA; CDR3aa: CASSHPGLAIADTQYF; CDR3nt: TGCGCCAGCAGCCATCCAGGACTAGCGATAGCAGATACGCAGTATTTT
v_gene: TRBV5-8; d_gene: TRBD2; j_gene: TRBJ2-6; abundance: NA; CDR3aa: CASSWTGGSGANVLTF; CDR3nt: TGTGCCAGCAGCTGGACGGGGGGGTCTGGGGCCAACGTCCTGACTTTC
v_gene: TRBV5-1; d_gene: NA; j_gene: TRBJ1-1; abundance: NA; CDR3aa: CASSYDRKGSTEAFF; CDR3nt: TGCGCCAGCAGCTACGACAGGAAGGGGTCCACTGAAGCTTTCTTT
v_gene: TRBV11-2; d_gene: TRBD1; j_gene: TRBJ2-7; abundance: once; CDR3aa: CASSLEAGGSYEQYF; CDR3nt: TGTGCCAGCAGCTTAGAGGCAGGGGGCTCCTACGAGCAGTACTTC
v_gene: TRBV4-1; d_gene: NA; j_gene: TRBJ1-2; abundance: NA; CDR3aa: CASSQDGVRGGSF; CDR3nt: TGCGCCAGCAGCCAAGACGGGGTCCGGGGGGGATCCTTC
v_gene: TRBV2; d_gene: TRBD2; j_gene: TRBJ2-5; abundance: NA; CDR3aa: CAGRSGGPTQETQYF; CDR3nt: TGTGCCGGACGTAGCGGGGGCCCTACTCAAGAGACCCAGTACTTC
v_gene: TRBV6-1; d_gene: NA; j_gene: TRBJ1-1; abundance: few; CDR3aa: CASSEAPGLGVGTEAFF; CDR3nt: TGTGCCAGCAGTGAAGCGCCGGGACTGGGGGTGGGGACTGAAGCTTTCTTT
v_gene: TRBV19; d_gene: TRBD1; j_gene: TRBJ1-2; abundance: NA; CDR3aa: CASSIVGTAVNYGYTF; CDR3nt: TGTGCCAGTAGTATAGTGGGGACAGCGGTAAACTATGGCTACACCTTC
v_gene: TRBV30; d_gene: TRBD1; j_gene: TRBJ2-7; abundance: NA; CDR3aa: CAWSVRSGDRANEQYF; CDR3nt: TGTGCCTGGAGTGTACGATCCGGGGACAGGGCAAACGAGCAGTACTTC
v_gene: TRBV4-1; d_gene: NA; j_gene: TRBJ1-1; abundance: NA; CDR3aa: CASSQESGVNTEAFF; CDR3nt: TGCGCCAGCAGCCAAGAAAGCGGGGTGAACACTGAAGCTTTCTTT
v_gene: TRBV5-6; d_gene: NA; j_gene: TRBJ2-4; abundance: NA; CDR3aa: CASSSPRGGLGNIQYF; CDR3nt: TGTGCCAGCAGCTCCCCAAGGGGTGGGCTCGGAAACATTCAGTACTTC
v_gene: TRBV30; d_gene: NA; j_gene: TRBJ2-3; abundance: once; CDR3aa: CAWSTGTDTQYF; CDR3nt: TGTGCCTGGAGTACGGGCACAGATACGCAGTATTTT
v_gene: TRBV6-5; d_gene: NA; j_gene: TRBJ1-4; abundance: NA; CDR3aa: CATSTGSRTNEKLFF; CDR3nt: TGTGCCACCAGTACAGGGTCAAGGACTAATGAAAAACTGTTTTTT
v_gene: TRBV2; d_gene: TRBD1; j_gene: TRBJ2-2; abundance: NA; CDR3aa: CASSQDRVNTGELFF; CDR3nt: TGTGCCAGCAGTCAGGACAGGGTGAACACCGGGGAGCTGTTTTTT